This T cell receptor (beta chain) derives from a study of T-cell memory formation after mild COVID-19. Study outcomes and limitations: Some clones that responded were present in memory (sampled pre-infection), which suggests cross-reactive memory joined. Nothing confirmed that second-wave clones peaking on day 37 were specific for SARS-CoV-2.

It was 5'RACE with constant-segment primers that produced the TCR alpha and TCR beta cDNA libraries, which carried sample barcodes and UMIs. TCRdb re-called the 5' RACE reads through MiXCR, storing one row per CDR3 protein. This table holds about 420,000 distinct CDR3 sequences, more than 20% found once. In this sample, this clonotype turned up a few times. What it binds is unknown. V lost 6 bases to trimming and J lost 0 bases, with 12 bases between them. This CDR3 is built from 14 residues. This TCR was sampled from an adult woman who had mild COVID-19 (a few samples of this study predate the infection). Cell type and time point are not known. The V gene is TRBV12-3 or TRBV12-4, the J gene TRBJ2-7, with a weak D call TRBD1 (5 bases). The sequencing sample was made of PBMCs or a T cell subset sorted from them (not recorded which). CDR3 nucleotide sequence: TGTGCCAGCAGCAAAAGCAGGGACTCCTACGAGCAGTACTTC. Protein sequence: CASSKSRDSYEQYF.